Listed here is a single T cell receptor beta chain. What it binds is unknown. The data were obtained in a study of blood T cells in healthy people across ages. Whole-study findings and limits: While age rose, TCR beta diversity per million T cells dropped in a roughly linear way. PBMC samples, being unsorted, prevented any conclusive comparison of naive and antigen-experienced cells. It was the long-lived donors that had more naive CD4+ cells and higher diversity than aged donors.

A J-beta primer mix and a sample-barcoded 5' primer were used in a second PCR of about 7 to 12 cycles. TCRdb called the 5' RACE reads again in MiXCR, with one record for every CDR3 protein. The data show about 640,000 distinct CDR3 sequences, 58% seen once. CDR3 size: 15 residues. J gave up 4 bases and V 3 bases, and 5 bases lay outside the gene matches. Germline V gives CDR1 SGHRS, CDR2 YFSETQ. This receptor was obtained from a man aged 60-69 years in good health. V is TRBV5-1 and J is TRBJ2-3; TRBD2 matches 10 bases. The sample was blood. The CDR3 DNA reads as TGCGCCAGCAGCTCTGAGCGGGGGGGCCCAGATACGCAGTATTTT. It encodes CASSSERGGPDTQYF.